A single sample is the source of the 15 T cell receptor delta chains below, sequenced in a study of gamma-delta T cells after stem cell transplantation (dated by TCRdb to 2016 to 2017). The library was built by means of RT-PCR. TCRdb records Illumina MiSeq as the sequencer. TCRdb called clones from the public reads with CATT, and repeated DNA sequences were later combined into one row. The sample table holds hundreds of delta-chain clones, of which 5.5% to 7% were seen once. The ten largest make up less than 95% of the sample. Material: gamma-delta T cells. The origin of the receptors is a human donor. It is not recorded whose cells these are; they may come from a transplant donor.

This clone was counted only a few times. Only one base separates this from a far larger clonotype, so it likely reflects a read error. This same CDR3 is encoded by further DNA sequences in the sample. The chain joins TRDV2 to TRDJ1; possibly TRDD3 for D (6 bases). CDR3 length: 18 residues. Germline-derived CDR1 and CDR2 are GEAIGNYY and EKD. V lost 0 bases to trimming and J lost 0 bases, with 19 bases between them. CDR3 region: CACDTLVDTGKNTDKLIF. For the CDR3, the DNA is TGTGCCTGTGACACCTTAGTAGATACGGGGAAAAACACCGATAAACTCATCTTT.

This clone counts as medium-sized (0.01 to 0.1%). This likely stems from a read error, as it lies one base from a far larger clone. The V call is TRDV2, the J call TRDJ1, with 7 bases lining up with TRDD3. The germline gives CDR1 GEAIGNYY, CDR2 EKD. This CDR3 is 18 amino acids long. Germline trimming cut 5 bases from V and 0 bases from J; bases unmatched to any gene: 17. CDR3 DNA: TGTGCCTGTGGCAGATGGGGGACTCTCCCGCCGTACACCGATAAACTCATCTTT. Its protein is CACGRWGTLPPYTDKLIF.

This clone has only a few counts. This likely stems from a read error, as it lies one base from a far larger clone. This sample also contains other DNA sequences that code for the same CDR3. The CDR3 region is CALGDPRRSVRLGDTGTDKLIF. The CDR3 nucleotides are TGTGCTCTTGGGGATCCACGAAGGTCGGTACGACTGGGGGATACAGGCACCGATAAACTCATCTTT. The gene calls are TRDV1 and TRDJ1, with 12 bases fitting TRDD3. The V segment lost 3 bases and the J segment 1 base; nucleotides outside the gene matches: 21. Germline assignment: CDR1 TSWWSYY and CDR2 QGS. The CDR3 runs to 22 residues.

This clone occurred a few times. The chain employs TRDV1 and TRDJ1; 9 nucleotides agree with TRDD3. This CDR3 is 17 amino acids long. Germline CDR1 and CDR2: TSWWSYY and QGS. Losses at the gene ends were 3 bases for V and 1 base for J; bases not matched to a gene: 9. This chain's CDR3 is CALGDTSGDTVTDKLIF. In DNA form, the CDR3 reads TGTGCTCTTGGGGACACTTCGGGGGATACTGTCACCGATAAACTCATCTTT.

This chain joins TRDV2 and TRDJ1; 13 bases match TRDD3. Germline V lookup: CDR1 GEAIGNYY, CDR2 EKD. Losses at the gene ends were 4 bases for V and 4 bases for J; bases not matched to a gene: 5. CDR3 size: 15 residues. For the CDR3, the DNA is TGTGCCTGTGATCTACTGGGGGATACGGGCGATAAACTCATCTTT. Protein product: CACDLLGDTGDKLIF.

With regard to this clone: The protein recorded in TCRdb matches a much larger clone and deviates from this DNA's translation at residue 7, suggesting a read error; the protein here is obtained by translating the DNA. CDR3 sequence (DNA): TGTGCTCTTGGGGAACGCCCTCTATCCCCCTGGGTCACCGATAAACTCATCTTT. Its protein product is CALGERPLSPWVTDKLIF. The rearrangement joins TRDV1 to TRDJ1, with D tentatively TRDD3 (5 bases). The V gene lost 1 base and the J gene lost 1 base, with 19 bases spanning the gap. CDR3 length: 18 amino acids. CDR1 and CDR2 (germline): TSWWSYY, QGS.

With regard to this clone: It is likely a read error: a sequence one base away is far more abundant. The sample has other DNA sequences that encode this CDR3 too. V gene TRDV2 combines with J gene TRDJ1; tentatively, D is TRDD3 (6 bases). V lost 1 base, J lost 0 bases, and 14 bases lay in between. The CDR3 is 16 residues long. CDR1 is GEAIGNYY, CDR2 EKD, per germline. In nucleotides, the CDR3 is TGTGCCTGTGACACTTTGGGGGCTACGTACACCGATAAACTCATCTTT. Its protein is CACDTLGATYTDKLIF.

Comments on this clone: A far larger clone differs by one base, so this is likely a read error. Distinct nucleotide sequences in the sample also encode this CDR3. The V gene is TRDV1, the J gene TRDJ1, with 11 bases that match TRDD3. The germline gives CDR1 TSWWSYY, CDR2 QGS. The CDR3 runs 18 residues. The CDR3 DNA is TGTGCCCTTGGCGCGGGGGGTACTGGGGGATATCTCGCCGATAAACTCATCTTT. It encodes CALGAGGTGGYLADKLIF.

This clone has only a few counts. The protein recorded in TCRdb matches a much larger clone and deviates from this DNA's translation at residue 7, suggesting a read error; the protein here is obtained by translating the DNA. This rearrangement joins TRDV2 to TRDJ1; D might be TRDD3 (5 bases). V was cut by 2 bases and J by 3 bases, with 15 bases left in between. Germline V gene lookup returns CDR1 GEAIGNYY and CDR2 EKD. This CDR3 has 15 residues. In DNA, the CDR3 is TGTGCCTGTGACAACTGGAGGATCCGGGCCGATAAACTCATCTTT. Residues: CACDNWRIRADKLIF.

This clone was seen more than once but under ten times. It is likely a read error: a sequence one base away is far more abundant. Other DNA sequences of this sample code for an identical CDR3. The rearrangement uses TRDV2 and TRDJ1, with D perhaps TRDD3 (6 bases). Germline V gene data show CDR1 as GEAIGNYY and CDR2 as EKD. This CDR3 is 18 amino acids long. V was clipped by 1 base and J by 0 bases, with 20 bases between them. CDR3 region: CACDTLVDTGKNTDKLIF. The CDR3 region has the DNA TGTGCCTGTGACACACTAGTAGATACGGGGAAAAACACCGATAAACTCATCTTT.

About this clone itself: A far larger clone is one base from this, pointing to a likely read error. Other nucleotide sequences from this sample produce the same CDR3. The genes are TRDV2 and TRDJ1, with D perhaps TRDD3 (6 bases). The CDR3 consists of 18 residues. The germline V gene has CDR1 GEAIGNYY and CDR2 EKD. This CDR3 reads CACDTLVDTGKNTDKLIF. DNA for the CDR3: TGTGCCTGTGACACCCTAGTAGATACGGGGAAAAACACCGATAAACTCATATTT.

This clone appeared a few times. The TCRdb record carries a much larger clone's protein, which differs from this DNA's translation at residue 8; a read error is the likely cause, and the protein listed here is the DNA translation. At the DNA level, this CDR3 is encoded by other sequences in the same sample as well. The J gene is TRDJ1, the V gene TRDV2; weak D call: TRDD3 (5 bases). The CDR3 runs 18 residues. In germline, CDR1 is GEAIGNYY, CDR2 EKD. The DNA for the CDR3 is TGTGCCTGTGACACCCTAGTAGGTACGGGGAAAAACACCGATAAACTCATCTTC. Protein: CACDTLVGTGKNTDKLIF.

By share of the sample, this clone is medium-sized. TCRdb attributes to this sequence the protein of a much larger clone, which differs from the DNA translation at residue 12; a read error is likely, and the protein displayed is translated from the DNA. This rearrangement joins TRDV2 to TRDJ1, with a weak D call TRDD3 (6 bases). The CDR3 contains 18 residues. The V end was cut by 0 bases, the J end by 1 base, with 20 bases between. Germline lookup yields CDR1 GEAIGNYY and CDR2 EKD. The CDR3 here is CACDTLVDTGKSTDKLIF. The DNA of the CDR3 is TGTGCCTGTGACACCCTAGTAGATACGGGGAAAAGCACCGATAAACTCATCTTT.

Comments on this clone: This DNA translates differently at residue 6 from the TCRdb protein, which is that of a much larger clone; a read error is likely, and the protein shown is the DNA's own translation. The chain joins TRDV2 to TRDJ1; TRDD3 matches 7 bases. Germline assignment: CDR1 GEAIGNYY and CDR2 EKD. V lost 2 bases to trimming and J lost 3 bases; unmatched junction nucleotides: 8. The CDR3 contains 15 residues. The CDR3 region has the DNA TGTGCCTGTGACAACCGGGGGATCCGGGCCGATAAACTCATCTTT. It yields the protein CACDNRGIRADKLIF.

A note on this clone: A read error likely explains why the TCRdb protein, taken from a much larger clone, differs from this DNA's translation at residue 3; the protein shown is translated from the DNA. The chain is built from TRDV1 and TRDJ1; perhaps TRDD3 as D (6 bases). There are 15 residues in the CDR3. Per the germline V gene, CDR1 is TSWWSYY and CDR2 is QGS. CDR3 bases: TGTGCTCCTGGGGAAACACCGGGCGAACACGGGAAACTCATCTTT. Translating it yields CAPGETPGEHGKLIF.